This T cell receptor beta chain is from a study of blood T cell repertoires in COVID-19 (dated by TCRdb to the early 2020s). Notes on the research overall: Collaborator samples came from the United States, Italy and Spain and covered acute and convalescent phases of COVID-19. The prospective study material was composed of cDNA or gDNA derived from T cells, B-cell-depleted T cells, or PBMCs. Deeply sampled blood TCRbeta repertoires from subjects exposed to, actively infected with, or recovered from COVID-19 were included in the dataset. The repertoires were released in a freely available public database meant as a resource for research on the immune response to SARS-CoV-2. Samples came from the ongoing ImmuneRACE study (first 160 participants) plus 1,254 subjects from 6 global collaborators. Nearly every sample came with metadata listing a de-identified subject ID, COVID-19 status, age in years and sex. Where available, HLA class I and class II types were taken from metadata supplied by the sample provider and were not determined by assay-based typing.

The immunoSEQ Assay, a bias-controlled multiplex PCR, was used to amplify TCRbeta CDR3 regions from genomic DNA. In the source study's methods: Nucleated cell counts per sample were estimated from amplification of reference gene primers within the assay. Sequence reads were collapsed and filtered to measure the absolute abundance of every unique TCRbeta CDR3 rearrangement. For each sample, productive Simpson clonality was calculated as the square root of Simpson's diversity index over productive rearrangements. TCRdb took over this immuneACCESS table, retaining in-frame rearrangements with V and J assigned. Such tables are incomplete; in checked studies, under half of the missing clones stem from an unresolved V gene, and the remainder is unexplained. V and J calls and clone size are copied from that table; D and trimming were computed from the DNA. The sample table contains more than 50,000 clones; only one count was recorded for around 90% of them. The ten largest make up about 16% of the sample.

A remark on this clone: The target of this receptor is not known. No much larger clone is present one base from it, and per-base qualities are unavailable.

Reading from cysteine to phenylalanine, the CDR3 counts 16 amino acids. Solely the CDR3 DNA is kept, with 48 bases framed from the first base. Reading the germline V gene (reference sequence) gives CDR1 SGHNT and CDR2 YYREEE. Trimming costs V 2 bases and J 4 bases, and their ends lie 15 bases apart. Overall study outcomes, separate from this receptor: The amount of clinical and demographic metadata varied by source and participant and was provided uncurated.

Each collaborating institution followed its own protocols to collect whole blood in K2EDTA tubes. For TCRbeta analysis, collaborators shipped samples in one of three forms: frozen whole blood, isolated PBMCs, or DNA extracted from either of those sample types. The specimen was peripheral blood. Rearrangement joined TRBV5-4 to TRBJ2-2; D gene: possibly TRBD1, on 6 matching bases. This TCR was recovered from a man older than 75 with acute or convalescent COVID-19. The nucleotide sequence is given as TGTGCCAGCAGCTTTCGCCAGGGGTTGAGCACCGGGGAGCTGTTTTTT. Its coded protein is CASSFRQGLSTGELFF.